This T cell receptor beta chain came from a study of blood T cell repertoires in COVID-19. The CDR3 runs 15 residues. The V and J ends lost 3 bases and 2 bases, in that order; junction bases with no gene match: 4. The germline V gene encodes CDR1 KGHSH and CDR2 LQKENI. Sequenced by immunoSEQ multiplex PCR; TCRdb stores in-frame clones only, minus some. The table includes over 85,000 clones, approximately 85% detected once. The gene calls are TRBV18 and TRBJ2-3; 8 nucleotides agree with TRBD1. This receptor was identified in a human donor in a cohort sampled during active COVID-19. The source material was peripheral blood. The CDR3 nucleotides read TGTGCCAGCTCACCCCGGGACAGGACCACAGATACGCAGTATTTT. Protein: CASSPRDRTTDTQYF.